This is a list of T cell receptor beta chains from one sample in a study of identical twins. MiXCR, run by TCRdb on the 5' RACE reads, gives a single entry per CDR3 protein. The sample has just over 500,000 distinct CDR3 sequences, roughly a fifth seen once. These records were also assigned to another study, of T cells expressing NK-cell markers.

Specimen: CD4+ T cells sorted from blood. The origin of the receptors is a woman under 30 in good health. CDR3s include the opening cysteine and the closing phenylalanine or tryptophan. The D gene is left open where the match is weak. Clone size is shown for a subset of rows, as once, few, many or a class of expanded clone.

. few TRBJ1-6 TRBV6-1 TGTGCCAGCAGCCCGGACTCCCTAAGCTCCTATAATTCACCCCTCCACTTT CASSPDSLSSYNSPLHF
. few TRBJ1-4 TRBV20-1 TGCAGTGCCAGTAATGAAAAACTGTTTTTT CSASNEKLFF
TRBD2 . TRBJ2-7 TRBV20-1 TGCAGTGCCACCGTTAGCGGGAGGACGGGCGAGCAGTACTTC CSATVSGRTGEQYF
TRBD1 few TRBJ2-1 TRBV6-2/TRBV6-3 TGTGCCAGCAGTTCCAGGACAGGGCCCCAGTTCTTC CASSSRTGPQFF
. . TRBJ2-1 TRBV20-1 TGCAGTGCTCCGACTAGATCCAATGAGCAGTTCTTC CSAPTRSNEQFF
. few TRBJ2-2 TRBV30 TGTGCCTGGAGGGGCCTTGCGAACACCGGGGAGCTGTTTTTT CAWRGLANTGELFF
TRBD1 few TRBJ1-6 TRBV6-1 TGTGCCAGCAGATCCAGCTGGGGGACAGGGCTATCACCCCTCCACTTT CASRSSWGTGLSPLHF
TRBD2 . TRBJ2-5 TRBV7-6 TGTGCCAGCAGCTGGGGGAGGGCGGGGCCTCAAGAGACCCAGTACTTC CASSWGRAGPQETQYF
. few TRBJ2-1 TRBV10-1 TGCGCCAGCAGTGATTTCGGGAGCAGGAATGAGCAGTTCTTC CASSDFGSRNEQFF
TRBD2 . TRBJ2-1 TRBV20-1 TGCAGTGCTGGGACTAGCGGGGGACTCAGAGAGCAGTTCTTC CSAGTSGGLREQFF
. . TRBJ2-1 TRBV6-4 TGTGCCAGCAGTAAGGGACGTTACAATGAGCAGTTCTTC CASSKGRYNEQFF
. many TRBJ2-7 TRBV5-1 TGCGCCAGCAGCTTGGACGGCAGTCCCTACGAGCAGTACTTC CASSLDGSPYEQYF
. . TRBJ1-1 TRBV3-1 TGTGCCAGCAGCCAAGTTGCACTAGGTGAAGCTTTCTTT CASSQVALGEAFF
. . TRBJ1-2 TRBV25-1 TGTGCCAGCAGTGAGACCGGGATCGGTGGCTACACCTTC CASSETGIGGYTF
. . TRBJ2-7 TRBV20-1 TGCAGTGCTAGAGTCCCAAAGGCAAGGAGCTCCTACGAGCAGTACTTC CSARVPKARSSYEQYF
. . TRBJ2-7 TRBV7-9 TGTGCCAGCAGCCAGCAGACAGGAACCGAGCAGTACTTC CASSQQTGTEQYF
TRBD1 . TRBJ1-6 TRBV16 TGTGCCAGCAGCCAAACGAGACAGGGATACAATTCACCCCTCCACTTT CASSQTRQGYNSPLHF
. . TRBJ2-2 TRBV7-2 TGTGCCAGCATCCTTGGGCGGTTGGGCACCGGGGAGCTGTTTTTT CASILGRLGTGELFF
TRBD2 . TRBJ2-2 TRBV20-1 TGCAGTGCTGCGGGACCTAGCGGGTTTCCCGGGGAGCTGTTTTTT CSAAGPSGFPGELFF
. many TRBJ2-2 TRBV7-2 TGTGCCAGCACCCGGGATACTTTTTACGGGGAGCTGTTTTTT CASTRDTFYGELFF
. . TRBJ1-1 TRBV7-9 TGTGCCAGCAGCTTAGCGCCGATACAGGGAGCCACTGAAGCTTTCTTT CASSLAPIQGATEAFF
. . TRBJ2-5 TRBV2 TGTGCCAGCAGTAGGGCAGACCAAGAGACCCAGTACTTC CASSRADQETQYF
TRBD1 . TRBJ1-6 TRBV5-1 TGCGCCAGCAGCTTATTGGGACAGAATAATTCACCCCTCCACTTT CASSLLGQNNSPLHF
. . TRBJ2-2 TRBV20-1 TGCAGTGCTCTTAGTCCTCTGAACACCGGGGAGCTGTTTTTT CSALSPLNTGELFF
. . TRBJ2-4 TRBV5-4 TGTGCCAGCAGCTTGCAAGGCATTCAGTACTTC CASSLQGIQYF
TRBD2 few TRBJ2-7 TRBV7-2 TGTGCCAGCAGCTTAGACGGCGGGAGCTCCTACGAGCAGTACTTC CASSLDGGSSYEQYF
TRBD2 many TRBJ2-7 TRBV29-1 TGCAGCGTTGGGCTAGCGGGTGAGCAGTACTTC CSVGLAGEQYF